A selection of T cell receptor beta chains follows, all from one sample in a study of radiotherapy plus CTLA-4 blockade in lung cancer. Method: immunoSEQ multiplex PCR; TCRdb's copy keeps in-frame clones and lacks some. The sample holds about 30,000 clones, 70% to 80% seen once. Sequencing used peripheral blood, obtained from a patient treated with radiotherapy plus ipilimumab. The receptors derive from a human donor with non-small cell lung cancer who had stable disease on radiotherapy plus ipilimumab. Both conserved end residues are part of each CDR3. Each record gives: CDR3 protein, CDR3 DNA, clone size, V gene, CDR3 length, D gene, J gene. The D gene is left open where the match is weak. Clone size is given for some rows only: seen once, a few or many times, or a class if the clone is expanded.

CDR3 protein: CASSVATGRWGTDTQYF
CDR3 DNA: TGTGCCAGCAGCGTAGCCACAGGGCGGTGGGGCACAGATACGCAGTATTTT
clone size: NA
V gene: TRBV9
CDR3 length: 17
D gene: NA
J gene: TRBJ2-3

CDR3 protein: CASSPRTGRNTEAFF
CDR3 DNA: TGTGCCAGCAGCCCTAGGACAGGAAGGAACACTGAAGCTTTCTTT
clone size: NA
V gene: TRBV14
CDR3 length: 15
D gene: TRBD1
J gene: TRBJ1-1

CDR3 protein: CAIRITDTQYF
CDR3 DNA: TGTGCCATCAGGATCACAGATACGCAGTATTTT
clone size: NA
V gene: TRBV10-3
CDR3 length: 11
D gene: NA
J gene: TRBJ2-3

CDR3 protein: CANKREMNTEAFF
CDR3 DNA: TGTGCCAACAAACGGGAGATGAACACTGAAGCTTTCTTT
clone size: few
V gene: TRBV2
CDR3 length: 13
D gene: NA
J gene: TRBJ1-1

CDR3 protein: CASSEDRYGYTF
CDR3 DNA: TGTGCCAGCAGTGAAGACCGCTATGGCTACACCTTC
clone size: NA
V gene: TRBV6-1
CDR3 length: 12
D gene: NA
J gene: TRBJ1-2

CDR3 protein: CASSGPGTAPYGYTF
CDR3 DNA: TGTGCCAGTAGTGGGCCCGGGACGGCCCCCTATGGCTACACCTTC
clone size: NA
V gene: TRBV19
CDR3 length: 15
D gene: NA
J gene: TRBJ1-2

CDR3 protein: CASSIGTGSEKLFF
CDR3 DNA: TGTGCCAGTAGTATAGGGACAGGGAGTGAAAAACTGTTTTTT
clone size: NA
V gene: TRBV19
CDR3 length: 14
D gene: TRBD1
J gene: TRBJ1-4

CDR3 protein: CASSLGWGIGEQPQHF
CDR3 DNA: TGTGCCAGCAGCTTAGGATGGGGAATCGGGGAACAGCCCCAGCATTTT
clone size: NA
V gene: TRBV7-2
CDR3 length: 16
D gene: NA
J gene: TRBJ1-5

CDR3 protein: CASRVTGRGETQYF
CDR3 DNA: TGTGCCAGCAGGGTGACAGGGAGAGGAGAGACCCAGTACTTC
clone size: NA
V gene: TRBV6-5
CDR3 length: 14
D gene: TRBD1
J gene: TRBJ2-5

CDR3 protein: CASSPNRGLYEQYF
CDR3 DNA: TGCGCCAGCAGCCCTAACAGGGGGCTGTACGAGCAGTACTTC
clone size: NA
V gene: TRBV4-3
CDR3 length: 14
D gene: TRBD1
J gene: TRBJ2-7

CDR3 protein: CASSLDGNSKNIQYF
CDR3 DNA: TGTGCCAGCAGCTTAGATGGCAACTCCAAAAACATTCAGTACTTC
clone size: once
V gene: TRBV7-2
CDR3 length: 15
D gene: NA
J gene: TRBJ2-4

CDR3 protein: CASTKDRGYNSPLHF
CDR3 DNA: TGTGCCAGCACAAAGGACAGGGGCTATAATTCACCCCTCCACTTT
clone size: medium-sized
V gene: TRBV4-2
CDR3 length: 15
D gene: TRBD1
J gene: TRBJ1-6

CDR3 protein: CASSGRDGGYTF
CDR3 DNA: TGTGCCAGTAGTGGTAGGGACGGTGGCTACACCTTC
clone size: NA
V gene: TRBV19
CDR3 length: 12
D gene: NA
J gene: TRBJ1-2

CDR3 protein: CASSLEGGETQYF
CDR3 DNA: TGTGCCAGCAGTTTGGAGGGGGGGGAGACCCAGTACTTC
clone size: NA
V gene: TRBV28
CDR3 length: 13
D gene: NA
J gene: TRBJ2-5

CDR3 protein: CASSLAHNRGSNTGELFF
CDR3 DNA: TGTGCCAGCAGCTTAGCGCATAACAGGGGATCGAACACCGGGGAGCTGTTTTTT
clone size: NA
V gene: TRBV7-6
CDR3 length: 18
D gene: TRBD1
J gene: TRBJ2-2

CDR3 protein: CASSLARLTTDTQYF
CDR3 DNA: TGTGCCAGCAGCTTAGCACGACTAACCACAGATACGCAGTATTTT
clone size: NA
V gene: TRBV11-1
CDR3 length: 15
D gene: NA
J gene: TRBJ2-3

CDR3 protein: CASESGYNTEAFF
CDR3 DNA: TGTGCCTCTGAATCCGGTTATAACACTGAAGCTTTCTTT
clone size: NA
V gene: TRBV19
CDR3 length: 13
D gene: NA
J gene: TRBJ1-1

CDR3 protein: CASSEGTGEPQHF
CDR3 DNA: TGTGCCAGCAGTGAAGGGACAGGGGAGCCCCAGCATTTT
clone size: NA
V gene: TRBV6-1
CDR3 length: 13
D gene: TRBD1
J gene: TRBJ1-5

CDR3 protein: CASSETAGDTGELFF
CDR3 DNA: TGTGCCAGCAGCGAGACAGCAGGGGACACCGGGGAGCTGTTTTTT
clone size: NA
V gene: TRBV7-7
CDR3 length: 15
D gene: NA
J gene: TRBJ2-2

CDR3 protein: CASSRPDTYTEAFF
CDR3 DNA: TGTGCCAGCAGTCGACCGGACACGTACACTGAAGCTTTCTTT
clone size: NA
V gene: TRBV27
CDR3 length: 14
D gene: NA
J gene: TRBJ1-1

CDR3 protein: CASSEARRLARDEQFF
CDR3 DNA: TGTGCCAGCAGTGAAGCGAGGCGACTAGCAAGGGATGAGCAGTTCTTC
clone size: once
V gene: TRBV2
CDR3 length: 16
D gene: TRBD2
J gene: TRBJ2-1

CDR3 protein: CASSSGTGEKLFF
CDR3 DNA: TGTGCCAGCAGTTCGGGAACAGGTGAAAAACTGTTTTTT
clone size: NA
V gene: TRBV5-5
CDR3 length: 13
D gene: NA
J gene: TRBJ1-4

CDR3 protein: CASSQGQIETYEQYF
CDR3 DNA: TGCGCCAGCAGCCAGGGACAGATTGAGACCTACGAGCAGTACTTC
clone size: NA
V gene: TRBV4-1
CDR3 length: 15
D gene: TRBD1
J gene: TRBJ2-7

CDR3 protein: CASSQEINQPQHF
CDR3 DNA: TGTGCCAGCTCCCAGGAAATCAATCAGCCCCAGCATTTT
clone size: NA
V gene: TRBV18
CDR3 length: 13
D gene: NA
J gene: TRBJ1-5

CDR3 protein: CASSPTRGKEKLFF
CDR3 DNA: TGTGCCAGCAGCCCAACAAGGGGGAAGGAAAAACTGTTTTTT
clone size: few
V gene: TRBV6-1
CDR3 length: 14
D gene: NA
J gene: TRBJ1-4

CDR3 protein: CASSSGTGAVNYGYTF
CDR3 DNA: TGTGCCAGCAGTTCGGGGACAGGGGCTGTTAACTATGGCTACACCTTC
clone size: NA
V gene: TRBV6-5
CDR3 length: 16
D gene: TRBD1
J gene: TRBJ1-2

CDR3 protein: CASSYNKNIQYF
CDR3 DNA: TGTGCCAGCAGTTACAACAAAAACATTCAGTACTTC
clone size: NA
V gene: TRBV28
CDR3 length: 12
D gene: NA
J gene: TRBJ2-4

CDR3 protein: CASSITGGRTEAFF
CDR3 DNA: TGTGCCAGTAGCATAACAGGGGGCAGGACTGAAGCTTTCTTT
clone size: NA
V gene: TRBV19
CDR3 length: 14
D gene: TRBD1
J gene: TRBJ1-1

CDR3 protein: CAGSSPTGSTDTQYF
CDR3 DNA: TGTGCCGGCAGTTCTCCCACGGGTAGCACAGATACGCAGTATTTT
clone size: NA
V gene: TRBV27
CDR3 length: 15
D gene: NA
J gene: TRBJ2-3

CDR3 protein: CAISERVVNEQFF
CDR3 DNA: TGTGCCATCAGTGAGAGGGTTGTCAATGAGCAGTTCTTC
clone size: few
V gene: TRBV10-3
CDR3 length: 13
D gene: NA
J gene: TRBJ2-1

CDR3 protein: CASSLGQGSEAFF
CDR3 DNA: TGCGCCAGCAGCCTGGGACAGGGGAGTGAAGCTTTCTTT
clone size: NA
V gene: TRBV10-2
CDR3 length: 13
D gene: TRBD1
J gene: TRBJ1-1

CDR3 protein: CASTPTVMNTEAFF
CDR3 DNA: TGTGCCAGCACCCCGACAGTCATGAACACTGAAGCTTTCTTT
clone size: NA
V gene: TRBV5-6
CDR3 length: 14
D gene: NA
J gene: TRBJ1-1

CDR3 protein: CASSRFHGQGGFADTQYF
CDR3 DNA: TGCGCCAGCAGCCGATTCCATGGACAGGGCGGATTTGCAGATACGCAGTATTTT
clone size: NA
V gene: TRBV4-3
CDR3 length: 18
D gene: TRBD1
J gene: TRBJ2-3

CDR3 protein: CAWSRGGSVQPQHF
CDR3 DNA: TGTGCCTGGAGTCGGGGGGGGTCGGTTCAGCCCCAGCATTTT
clone size: NA
V gene: TRBV30
CDR3 length: 14
D gene: NA
J gene: TRBJ1-5

CDR3 protein: CASRGQGHNEQFF
CDR3 DNA: TGTGCCAGCAGGGGACAGGGCCACAATGAGCAGTTCTTC
clone size: NA
V gene: TRBV6-5
CDR3 length: 13
D gene: TRBD1
J gene: TRBJ2-1

CDR3 protein: CASKVGASETQYF
CDR3 DNA: TGTGCCAGTAAAGTGGGGGCAAGCGAGACCCAGTACTTC
clone size: NA
V gene: TRBV19
CDR3 length: 13
D gene: NA
J gene: TRBJ2-5

CDR3 protein: CASSRPLSREEFF
CDR3 DNA: TGTGCCAGCAGTCGCCCCTTGTCTCGTGAGGAGTTCTTC
clone size: NA
V gene: TRBV28
CDR3 length: 13
D gene: NA
J gene: TRBJ2-1

CDR3 protein: CASSLTLNTEAFF
CDR3 DNA: TGTGCCAGCAGCTTAACGTTGAACACTGAAGCTTTCTTT
clone size: few
V gene: TRBV7-9
CDR3 length: 13
D gene: NA
J gene: TRBJ1-1

CDR3 protein: CASRGDIGGGYGYTF
CDR3 DNA: TGTGCCAGCAGAGGGGACATAGGGGGGGGTTATGGCTACACCTTC
clone size: few
V gene: TRBV27
CDR3 length: 15
D gene: NA
J gene: TRBJ1-2

CDR3 protein: CATSSGGANTGELFF
CDR3 DNA: TGCGCCACAAGTAGCGGGGGGGCGAACACCGGGGAGCTGTTTTTT
clone size: few
V gene: TRBV15
CDR3 length: 15
D gene: TRBD2
J gene: TRBJ2-2

CDR3 protein: CASSQQGANGYTF
CDR3 DNA: TGTGCCAGCAGTCAACAGGGGGCAAACGGCTACACCTTC
clone size: NA
V gene: TRBV7-2
CDR3 length: 13
D gene: TRBD1
J gene: TRBJ1-2

CDR3 protein: CASSVVGSYNSPLHF
CDR3 DNA: TGTGCCAGCAGCGTAGTGGGCTCCTATAATTCACCCCTCCACTTT
clone size: NA
V gene: TRBV9
CDR3 length: 15
D gene: NA
J gene: TRBJ1-6

CDR3 protein: CASSPTGFVNTIYF
CDR3 DNA: TGCGCCAGCAGCCCCACGGGTTTCGTAAACACCATATATTTT
clone size: NA
V gene: TRBV5-1
CDR3 length: 14
D gene: NA
J gene: TRBJ1-3

CDR3 protein: CASSLAGTDNQPQHF
CDR3 DNA: TGTGCCAGCAGCTTGGCCGGGACAGACAATCAGCCCCAGCATTTT
clone size: NA
V gene: TRBV7-2
CDR3 length: 15
D gene: TRBD1
J gene: TRBJ1-5

CDR3 protein: CASSPSDRGYNSPLHF
CDR3 DNA: TGTGCCAGCAGTCCCTCCGACAGGGGCTATAATTCACCCCTCCACTTT
clone size: NA
V gene: TRBV28
CDR3 length: 16
D gene: TRBD1
J gene: TRBJ1-6

CDR3 protein: CASSLGVGSGGAGETQYF
CDR3 DNA: TGTGCCAGCAGCTTAGGTGTTGGTAGCGGGGGGGCCGGTGAGACCCAGTACTTC
clone size: NA
V gene: TRBV11-2
CDR3 length: 18
D gene: TRBD2
J gene: TRBJ2-5